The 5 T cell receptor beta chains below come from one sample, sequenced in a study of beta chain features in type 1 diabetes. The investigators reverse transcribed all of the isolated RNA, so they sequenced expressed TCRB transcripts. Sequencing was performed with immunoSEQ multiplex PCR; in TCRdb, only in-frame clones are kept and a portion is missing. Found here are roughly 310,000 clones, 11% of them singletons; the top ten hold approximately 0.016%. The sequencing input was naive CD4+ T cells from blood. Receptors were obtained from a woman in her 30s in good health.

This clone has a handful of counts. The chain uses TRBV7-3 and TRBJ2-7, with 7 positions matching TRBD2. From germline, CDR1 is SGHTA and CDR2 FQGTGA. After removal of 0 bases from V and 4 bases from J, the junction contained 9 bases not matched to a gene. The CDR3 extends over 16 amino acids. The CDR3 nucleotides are TGTGCCAGCAGCTTAACGAGCGGGGACTCCTCGTACGAGCAGTACTTC. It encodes CASSLTSGDSSYEQYF.

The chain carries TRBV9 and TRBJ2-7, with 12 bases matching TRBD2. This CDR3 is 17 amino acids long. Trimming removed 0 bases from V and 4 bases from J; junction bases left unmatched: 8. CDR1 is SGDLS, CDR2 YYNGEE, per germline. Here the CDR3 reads CASSVVETSGSLYEQYF. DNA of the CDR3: TGTGCCAGCAGCGTAGTTGAGACTAGCGGGAGTTTGTACGAGCAGTACTTC.

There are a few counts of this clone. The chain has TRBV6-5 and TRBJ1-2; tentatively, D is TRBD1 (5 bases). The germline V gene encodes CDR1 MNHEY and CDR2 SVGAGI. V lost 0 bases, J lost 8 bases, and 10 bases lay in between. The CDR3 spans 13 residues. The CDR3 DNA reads TGTGCCAGCAGTTACTCGGGAAGGGGAGGCTACACCTTC. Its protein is CASSYSGRGGYTF.

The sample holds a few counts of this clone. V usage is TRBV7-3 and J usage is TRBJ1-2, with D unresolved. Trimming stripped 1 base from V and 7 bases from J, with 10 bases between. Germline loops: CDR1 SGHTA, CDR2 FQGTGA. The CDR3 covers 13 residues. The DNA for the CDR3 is TGTGCCAGCAGCTTAAGTTCCGGGGTTGGCTACACCTTC. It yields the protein CASSLSSGVGYTF.

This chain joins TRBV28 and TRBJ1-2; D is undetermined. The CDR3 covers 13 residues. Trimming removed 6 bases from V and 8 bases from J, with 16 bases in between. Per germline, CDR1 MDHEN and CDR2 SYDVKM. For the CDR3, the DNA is TGTGCCAGCAGAGTACCAGTAATGGGCGGCTACACCTTC. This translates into CASRVPVMGGYTF.